Following are 8 T cell receptor beta chains from one sample sequenced in a study of T cell changes during pregnancy in multiple sclerosis. The assay was immunoSEQ multiplex PCR, and TCRdb's table has in-frame clones only and misses some. The sample yields 29,000 or so clones, 80% to 90% seen once. The sequences come from CD8+ T cells from peripheral blood mononuclear cells, collected in the second trimester of pregnancy. Receptor source: a female donor with multiple sclerosis, enrolled in a pregnancy study.

The CDR3 region is CASSTSGGAGTEAFF. The CDR3, as DNA: TGTGCCAGCAGCACAAGCGGGGGGGCGGGCACTGAAGCTTTCTTT. The chain uses TRBV9 and TRBJ1-1, with D possibly being TRBD1 (6 bases). Trimming took 4 bases from V and 4 from J, leaving 17 bases between them. This CDR3 has 15 amino acids. Germline values: CDR1 SGDLS, CDR2 YYNGEE.

The V gene is TRBV11-3, the J gene TRBJ1-2, with TRBD1 identical over 7 bases. This CDR3 has 11 residues. The J segment lost 8 bases and the V segment lost 6 bases, leaving 3 bases of the junction unmatched. Germline assignment: CDR1 SGHNT and CDR2 YENEEA. For the CDR3, the DNA is TGTGCCAGCAGTTCAGGGGGAGGCTACACCTTC. As protein: CASSSGGGYTF.

This clone was observed once. DNA for the CDR3: TGTGCCAGTAGTATAACATCCTCCTACGAGCAGTACTTC. Amino acid sequence: CASSITSSYEQYF. This chain connects TRBV19 to TRBJ2-7; no firm D call. The CDR3 length is 13 residues. V was trimmed by 2 bases and J by 0 bases, leaving 5 bases between them. Germline CDR1 LNHDA, CDR2 SQIVND (reference sequence).

The chain combines TRBV27 with TRBJ2-1, with a weak D call TRBD2 (7 bases). Trimming removed 4 bases at V and 7 bases at J, with 14 bases between. CDR1 MNHEY and CDR2 SMNVEV come from the germline V gene (reference sequence). The CDR3 length is 14 residues. CDR3 coding DNA: TGTGCCAGCAGTTGGGGGGGGCTTTCGAATGAGCAGTTCTTC. Translated, it gives CASSWGGLSNEQFF.

This clone was seen a single time. This chain connects TRBV5-1 to TRBJ2-6, with D unclear. CDR1 is SGHRS and CDR2 is YFSETQ in the germline V gene. With 4 bases removed from V and 0 bases from J, the gap between germline ends came to 8 bases. This CDR3 region has 15 residues. The CDR3 DNA follows: TGCGCCAGCAGCCAGCAGGACTCTGGGGCCAACGTCCTGACTTTC. Its translation: CASSQQDSGANVLTF.

The chain employs TRBV7-2 and TRBJ2-3; TRBD2 might be the D (5 bases). The V end was cut by 5 bases, the J end by 4 bases, with 7 bases between. Germline CDR1 and CDR2: SGHTA and FQGNSA. The CDR3 sequence is 12 residues long. CDR3 bases: TGTGCCAGCAGCCCGGACTCAGATACGCAGTATTTT. Its protein is CASSPDSDTQYF.

This chain connects TRBV7-7 to TRBJ2-1, with D maybe TRBD2 (5 bases). There are 17 residues in the CDR3. Germline V gene sequence: CDR1 SSHAT, CDR2 FNYEAQ (reference sequence). Between the trimmed V and J ends, which lost 5 bases and 0 bases, there was a span of 17 bases. DNA of the CDR3: TGTGCCAGCAGCCGGTTCGAGCCTCGGGGCTCCTACAATGAGCAGTTCTTC. It yields the protein CASSRFEPRGSYNEQFF.

V usage is TRBV6-5 and J usage is TRBJ2-3, with TRBD2 as a possible D gene (6 bases). The V and J ends lost 6 bases and 2 bases respectively, with 12 bases between them. CDR3 length: 14 amino acids. Germline CDR1 and CDR2: MNHEY and SVGAGI. Here the CDR3 reads CASRKGGVTDTQYF. The CDR3 nucleotides are TGTGCCAGCAGGAAGGGCGGGGTCACAGATACGCAGTATTTT.